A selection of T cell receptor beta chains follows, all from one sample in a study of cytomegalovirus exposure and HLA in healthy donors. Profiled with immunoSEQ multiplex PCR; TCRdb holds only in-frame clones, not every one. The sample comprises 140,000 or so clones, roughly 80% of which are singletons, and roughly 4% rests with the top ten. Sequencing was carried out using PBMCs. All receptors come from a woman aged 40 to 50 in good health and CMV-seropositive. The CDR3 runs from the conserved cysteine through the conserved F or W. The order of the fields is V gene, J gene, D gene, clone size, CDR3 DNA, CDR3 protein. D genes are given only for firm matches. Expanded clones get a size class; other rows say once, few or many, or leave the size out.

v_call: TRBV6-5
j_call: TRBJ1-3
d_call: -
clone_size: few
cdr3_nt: TGTGCCAGCAGTTTCGACTTTGGAAACACCATATATTTT
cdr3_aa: CASSFDFGNTIYF

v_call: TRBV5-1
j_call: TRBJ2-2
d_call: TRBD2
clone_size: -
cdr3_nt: TGCGCCAGCAGCCCCAGACTAGCTCGATTGACCGGGGAGCTGTTTTTT
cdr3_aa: CASSPRLARLTGELFF

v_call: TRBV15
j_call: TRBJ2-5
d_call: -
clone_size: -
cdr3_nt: TGTGCCACCAGCAGTGGCCGGGGTCACCAAGAGACCCAGTACTTC
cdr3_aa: CATSSGRGHQETQYF

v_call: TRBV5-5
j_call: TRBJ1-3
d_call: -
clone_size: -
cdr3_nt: TGTGCCAGCAGCTTTTTCGCGGGGGGCCCAGGCTCTGGAAACACCATATATTTT
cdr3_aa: CASSFFAGGPGSGNTIYF

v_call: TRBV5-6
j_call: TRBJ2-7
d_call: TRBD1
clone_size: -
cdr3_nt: TGTGCCAGCAGCTCATTCCTAGGACAGGGGGCGGGAGAGCAGTACTTC
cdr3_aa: CASSSFLGQGAGEQYF

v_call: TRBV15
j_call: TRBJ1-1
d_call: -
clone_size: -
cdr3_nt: TGTGCCACCGCACTGGGACATCTGAACACTGAAGCTTTCTTT
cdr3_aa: CATALGHLNTEAFF

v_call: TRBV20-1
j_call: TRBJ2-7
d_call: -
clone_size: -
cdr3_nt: TGCAGTGCTAGGTCCCAGTACGAGCAGTACTTC
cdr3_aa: CSARSQYEQYF

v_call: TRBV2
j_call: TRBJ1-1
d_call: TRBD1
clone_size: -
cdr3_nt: TGTGCCAGCAGTGTGCAGGGGGCTGAAGCTTTCTTT
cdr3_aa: CASSVQGAEAFF

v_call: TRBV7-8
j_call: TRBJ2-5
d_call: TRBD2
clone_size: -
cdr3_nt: TGTGCCAGCAGCTTAGAAAGGACTAGCGGGGGGTACCAAGAGACCCAGTACTTC
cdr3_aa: CASSLERTSGGYQETQYF

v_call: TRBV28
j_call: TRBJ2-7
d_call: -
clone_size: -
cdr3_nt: TGTGCCAGCAGCTCTTACTCCTACGAGCAGTACTTC
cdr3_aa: CASSSYSYEQYF

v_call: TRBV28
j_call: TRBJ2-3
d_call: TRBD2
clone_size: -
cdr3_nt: TGTGCCAGCAGTTTAATACTAGCGGGGGGTGGGCGGGACCCCACAGATACGCAGTATTTT
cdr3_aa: CASSLILAGGGRDPTDTQYF

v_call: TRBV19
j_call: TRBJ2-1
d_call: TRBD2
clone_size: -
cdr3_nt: TGTGCCAGTAGTATAACGACTAGCGGGAGGGCCTATGATGAGCAGTTCTTC
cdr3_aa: CASSITTSGRAYDEQFF

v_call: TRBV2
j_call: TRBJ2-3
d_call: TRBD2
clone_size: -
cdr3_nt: TGTGCCAGCAGTGGATTAGCGGGGCCTAGCACAGATACGCAGTATTTT
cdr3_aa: CASSGLAGPSTDTQYF

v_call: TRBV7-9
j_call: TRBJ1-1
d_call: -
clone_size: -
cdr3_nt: TGTGCCAGCACCCTAATCGGCGGGGCTGAAGCTTTCTTT
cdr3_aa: CASTLIGGAEAFF

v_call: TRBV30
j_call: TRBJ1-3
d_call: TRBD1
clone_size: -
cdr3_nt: TGTGCCTGGAGTCCCCCTTTGACAGGGGGAAACACCATATATTTT
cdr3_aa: CAWSPPLTGGNTIYF

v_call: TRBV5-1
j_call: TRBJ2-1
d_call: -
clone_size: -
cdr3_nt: TGCGCCAGCAGCCCGGAGTTTACTGACAATGAGCAGTTCTTC
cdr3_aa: CASSPEFTDNEQFF

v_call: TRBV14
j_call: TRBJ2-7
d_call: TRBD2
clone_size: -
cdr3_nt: TGTGCCAGCAGCTCCCTAGCGGGGGGGCAGTACTTC
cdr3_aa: CASSSLAGGQYF

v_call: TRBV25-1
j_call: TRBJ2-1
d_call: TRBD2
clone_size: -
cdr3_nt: TGTGCCAGTAGTAAACGGCGGGAGGCTATCTCCTACAATGAGCAGTTCTTC
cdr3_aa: CASSKRREAISYNEQFF

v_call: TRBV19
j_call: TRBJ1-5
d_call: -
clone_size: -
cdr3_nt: TGTGCCAGTAGTAGGGAGGTAAATAATCAGCCCCAGCATTTT
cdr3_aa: CASSREVNNQPQHF

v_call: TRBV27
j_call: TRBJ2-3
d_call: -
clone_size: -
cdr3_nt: TGTGCCAGCAGCTGGAGGGTGGTTACAGTGGGGGTTCGGCAGTATTTT
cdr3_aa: CASSWRVVTVGVRQYF

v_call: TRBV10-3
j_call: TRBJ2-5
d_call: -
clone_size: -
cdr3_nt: TGTGCCATCAGAGGACAGAGCGGAGAGACCCAGTACTTC
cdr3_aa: CAIRGQSGETQYF

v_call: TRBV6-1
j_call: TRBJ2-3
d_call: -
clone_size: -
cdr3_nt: TGTGCCAGCAGTGAAACCCGGTGGACAGATACGCAGTATTTT
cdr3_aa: CASSETRWTDTQYF

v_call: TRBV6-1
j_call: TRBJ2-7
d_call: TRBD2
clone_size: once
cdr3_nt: TGTGCCAGCAGTGTAGGTAGCGGGACCTCCTACGAGCAGTACTTC
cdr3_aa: CASSVGSGTSYEQYF

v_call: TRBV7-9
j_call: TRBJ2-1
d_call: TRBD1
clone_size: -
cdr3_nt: TGTGCCAGCAGGAACTACAGGGGGATCGGCGGGCAGTTCTTC
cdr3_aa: CASRNYRGIGGQFF

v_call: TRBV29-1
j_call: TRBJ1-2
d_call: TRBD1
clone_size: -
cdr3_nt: TGCAGCGTCGGACAGGGCGGGTATGGCTACACCTTC
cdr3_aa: CSVGQGGYGYTF

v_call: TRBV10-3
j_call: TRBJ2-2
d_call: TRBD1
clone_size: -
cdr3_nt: TGTGCCATCAAGACAGGGGGGCCCGGGGAGCTGTTTTTT
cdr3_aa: CAIKTGGPGELFF

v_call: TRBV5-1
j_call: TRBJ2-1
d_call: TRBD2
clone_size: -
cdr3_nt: TGCGCCAGCGGCACTAGCGGGACCCGCTACAATGAGCAGTTCTTC
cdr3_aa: CASGTSGTRYNEQFF

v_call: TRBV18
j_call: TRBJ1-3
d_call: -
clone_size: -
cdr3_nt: TGTGCCAGCTCACCACTTGACACTGGAAACACCATATATTTT
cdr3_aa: CASSPLDTGNTIYF

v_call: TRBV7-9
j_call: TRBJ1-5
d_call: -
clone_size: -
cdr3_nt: TGTTCCAGCTCACAGGGTTTAGGACAGCCCCAGCATTTT
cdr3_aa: CSSSQGLGQPQHF

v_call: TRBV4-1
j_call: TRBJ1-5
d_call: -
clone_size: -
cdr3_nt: TGCGCCAGCAGCCAAGATGGAACAGGGAGAAGTCAGCCCCAGCATTTT
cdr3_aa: CASSQDGTGRSQPQHF

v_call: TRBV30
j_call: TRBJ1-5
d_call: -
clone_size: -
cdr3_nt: TGTGCCTGGAGCAAAAATCGAGTTGGGGGGGGGCCTCAGCCCCAGCATTTT
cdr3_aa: CAWSKNRVGGGPQPQHF

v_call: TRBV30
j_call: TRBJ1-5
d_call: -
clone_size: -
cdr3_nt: TGTGCCTGGAGTTTAACGGGAAGCAATCAGCCCCAGCATTTT
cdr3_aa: CAWSLTGSNQPQHF

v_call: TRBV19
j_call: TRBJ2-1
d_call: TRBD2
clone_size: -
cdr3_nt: TGTGCCAGTAGAACGATAGCGGGACCCTCCTACAATGAGCAGTTCTTC
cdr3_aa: CASRTIAGPSYNEQFF

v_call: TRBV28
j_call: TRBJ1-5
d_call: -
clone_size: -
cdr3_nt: TGTGCCAGCAGTCTACCTTACAGGGAGATGGGCAATCAGCCCCAGCATTTT
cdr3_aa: CASSLPYREMGNQPQHF

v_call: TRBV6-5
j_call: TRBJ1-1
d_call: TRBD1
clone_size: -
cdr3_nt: TGTGCCAGCAGTTACCCCTCTGGACAGGGTTTATCTGAAGCTTTCTTT
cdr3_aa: CASSYPSGQGLSEAFF

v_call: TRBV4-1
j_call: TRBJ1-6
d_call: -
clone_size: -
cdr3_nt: TGCGCCAGCAGCCAGGGGGCCTTTAATTCACCCCTCCACTTT
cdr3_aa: CASSQGAFNSPLHF

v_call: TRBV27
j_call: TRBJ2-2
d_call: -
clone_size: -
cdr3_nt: TGTGCCAGCAGTTTGTCAACAGGGAACGGGGAGCTGTTTTTT
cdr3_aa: CASSLSTGNGELFF